The 20 T cell receptor beta chains listed next were all sequenced from one sample in a study of sequential checkpoint blockade in melanoma. Produced via immunoSEQ multiplex PCR; TCRdb's table is partial and in-frame only. The profile shows 10,000 or so clones, more than 70% of them singletons. Treatment indicated: randomized to nivolumab then ipilimumab (arm A) or the reverse (arm B). The specimen comprised CD8+ T cells sorted from blood (inferred from file names), sampled from a patient given nivolumab and ipilimumab in sequence. Receptor source: a human donor with melanoma.

This clone counts as medium-sized. The J gene is TRBJ1-1, the V gene TRBV19, with 8 positions matching TRBD1. J gave up 0 bases and V 8 bases, and 8 bases lay outside the gene matches. The CDR3 contains 15 residues. Germline V gives CDR1 LNHDA, CDR2 SQIVND (reference sequence). CDR3 in DNA: TGTGCCAGTGATCCCGGGACAGGAATGAACACTGAAGCTTTCTTT. As protein: CASDPGTGMNTEAFF. The full variable domain, with the rest looked up from reference TRBV19 and TRBJ1-1, is DGGITQSPKYLFRKEGQNVTLSCEQNLNHDAMYWYRQDPGQGLRLIYYSQIVNDFQKGDIAEGYSVSREKKESFPLTVTSAQKNPTAFYLCASDPGTGMNTEAFFGQGTRLTVV.

The chain employs TRBV6-5 and TRBJ1-4; 10 bases are a match to TRBD1. Germline V CDR1 and CDR2: MNHEY, SVGAGI. The V segment lost 0 bases and the J segment 8 bases; nucleotides outside the gene matches: 6. This CDR3 spans 16 amino acids. The DNA of the CDR3 is TGTGCCAGCAGTTACTCGAGGGACAGGGGAGGAGAAAAACTGTTTTTT. This gives the protein CASSYSRDRGGEKLFF.

By share of the sample, this clone is medium-sized (0.01 to 0.1%). The rearrangement uses TRBV7-9 and TRBJ1-2; D unclear. Germline CDR1 reads SEHNR; CDR2 reads FQNEAQ (reference sequence). The CDR3 length is 11 residues. Trimming took off 3 bases at V and 9 bases at J, with 8 bases between the two ends. The CDR3 nucleotides are TGTGCCAGCAGCTTGAGGGAGAGCTACACCTTC. Protein product: CASSLRESYTF.

The CDR3: CASSAGTSGEETQYF. In DNA, the CDR3 is TGTGCCAGCAGTGCAGGGACTAGCGGGGAGGAGACCCAGTACTTC. This sequence joins TRBV6-1 and TRBJ2-5; 13 nucleotides line up with TRBD2. Germline CDR1 reads MNHNS; CDR2 reads SASEGT. V dropped 4 bases and J dropped 5; count of bases not matched to a gene: 4. The CDR3 contains 15 residues.

The rearrangement links TRBV6-4 to TRBJ1-6, with 9 bases that match TRBD1. Germline V gene data show CDR1 as MRHNA and CDR2 as SNTAGT. Unmatched junction bases numbered 5, after V lost 0 bases and J lost 8 bases. CDR3 length equals 16 residues. CDR3 coding DNA: TGTGCCAGCAGTGACTCGGCGGGACAGGGAGATTCACCCCTCCACTTT. Translating gives CASSDSAGQGDSPLHF.

Only one count was recorded for this clone. This specimen includes other DNA sequences encoding the same CDR3. V is TRBV4-1 and J is TRBJ2-7, with D maybe TRBD1 (6 bases). This CDR3 contains 15 residues. The V and J ends lost 1 base and 2 bases respectively, with 12 bases between them. Germline V lookup: CDR1 MGHRA, CDR2 YSYEKL. CDR3 loop: CASSQGSTGAYEQYV. CDR3 DNA sequence: TGCGCCAGCAGCCAAGGGTCGACAGGAGCCTACGAGCAGTACGTC.

The rearrangement uses TRBV9 and TRBJ2-5; 9 bases map to TRBD2. This CDR3 is built from 15 residues. CDR1 and CDR2 (germline): SGDLS, YYNGEE. V shed 0 bases, J shed 3 bases, and the junction held 3 bases outside the gene matches. CDR3 DNA: TGTGCCAGCAGCGTAGATCCTAGCGGGAAAGAGACCCAGTACTTC. It encodes CASSVDPSGKETQYF.

The chain employs TRBV27 and TRBJ1-2, with TRBD1 matching 7 bases. CDR3 length: 17 residues. J lost 0 bases, V lost 7 bases, and 14 bases had no gene match. Per germline, CDR1 MNHEY and CDR2 SMNVEV (reference sequence). The CDR3 DNA follows: TGTGCCAGCAATCCCTCAGGGGGTCATCCCCCTAACTATGGCTACACCTTC. This gives the protein CASNPSGGHPPNYGYTF.

The rearrangement uses TRBV9 and TRBJ2-1; 8 bases agree with TRBD2. Germline trimming cut 2 bases from V and 8 bases from J; bases unmatched to any gene: 6. Germline CDR1 and CDR2: SGDLS and YYNGEE. This CDR3 comprises 14 residues. In nucleotides, the CDR3 is TGTGCCAGCAGCGTCGCGGGAGGATCGGATGAGCAGTTCTTC. This sequence encodes CASSVAGGSDEQFF.

This sequence joins TRBV7-9 and TRBJ2-3, with 7 bases lining up with TRBD2. Germline V gene lookup returns CDR1 SEHNR and CDR2 FQNEAQ (reference sequence). The CDR3 covers 15 residues. Trimming cost V 5 bases and J 4 bases; bases outside gene matches: 9. As DNA, the CDR3 is TGTGCCAGCAGCCCAGCGGGGTCAGGGTCAGATACGCAGTATTTT. It encodes CASSPAGSGSDTQYF. The complete variable domain, with remaining parts taken from reference TRBV7-9 and TRBJ2-3, reads DTGVSQNPRHKITKRGQNVTFRCDPISEHNRLYWYRQTLGQGPEFLTYFQNEAQLEKSRLLSDRFSAERPKGSFSTLEIQRTEQGDSAMYLCASSPAGSGSDTQYFGPGTRLTVL.

The CDR3 nucleotides are TGTGCCAGCAGCCGACAGGGCTCCTACAATGAGCAGTTCTTC. As protein: CASSRQGSYNEQFF. The chain is built from TRBV27 and TRBJ2-1; 7 bases fit TRBD1. With 6 bases clipped from V and 0 bases from J, the junction kept 2 bases outside the gene matches. CDR1 and CDR2 from the germline V gene are MNHEY and SMNVEV (reference sequence). This CDR3 is 14 amino acids long.

Of note for this clone: Distinct nucleotide sequences in the sample also encode this CDR3. This chain uses TRBV27 with TRBJ2-1, with D perhaps matching TRBD2 (6 bases). CDR1 and CDR2 from the germline V gene are MNHEY and SMNVEV (reference sequence). The V and J ends lost 2 bases and 5 bases respectively, with 7 bases between them. The length of the CDR3 is 13 residues. In DNA form, the CDR3 reads TGTGCCAGCAGTTTAGCGGGGCACAATGAGCAGTTCTTC. It translates to CASSLAGHNEQFF.

This rearrangement joins TRBV6-4 to TRBJ2-3, with 9 bases that match TRBD2. Germline loops: CDR1 MRHNA, CDR2 SNTAGT. With 4 bases clipped from V and 1 base from J, the junction kept 0 bases outside the gene matches. CDR3 length equals 14 residues. Here the CDR3 DNA reads TGTGCCAGCAGTGTAGCGGGAGGCACAGATACGCAGTATTTT. As protein: CASSVAGGTDTQYF.

Judged by abundance, this clone is medium-sized. The chain is built from TRBV19 and TRBJ1-3, with D hard to call. The V and J ends lost 7 bases and 0 bases respectively, with 7 bases between them. The CDR3 contains 13 residues. The V gene's germline CDR1 is LNHDA and CDR2 SQIVND (reference sequence). CDR3 sequence: CASTPGSGNTIYF. The CDR3 nucleotides are TGTGCCAGTACCCCCGGCTCTGGAAACACCATATATTTT. The full variable domain, rest sourced from reference TRBV19 and TRBJ1-3, is DGGITQSPKYLFRKEGQNVTLSCEQNLNHDAMYWYRQDPGQGLRLIYYSQIVNDFQKGDIAEGYSVSREKKESFPLTVTSAQKNPTAFYLCASTPGSGNTIYFGEGSWLTVV.

V and J are TRBV7-6 and TRBJ1-2, with a weak D call TRBD1 (5 bases). This CDR3 is built from 14 residues. V gave up 1 base and J gave up 1 base, with 7 bases separating them. Germline loops: CDR1 SGHVS, CDR2 FNYEAQ. CDR3 in amino acids: CASSLDDSNYGYTF. The CDR3 nucleotides are TGTGCCAGCAGCTTAGATGACAGTAACTATGGCTACACCTTC.

The V and J genes are TRBV5-1 and TRBJ2-5, with D maybe TRBD1 (6 bases). The CDR3 is 13 residues long. V shed 4 bases and J shed 3 bases, with 10 bases lying between them. CDR1 and CDR2 (germline): SGHRS, YFSETQ. CDR3 sequence (DNA): TGCGCCAGCAGCGTTGACAGGAAAGAGACCCAGTACTTC. As protein: CASSVDRKETQYF.

The CDR3 region is CASRRPTGRAFF. The CDR3 DNA follows: TGTGCCAGCAGAAGACCGACGGGAAGGGCTTTCTTT. The V gene is TRBV2, the J gene TRBJ1-1; no clear D. Trimming took 6 bases from V and 11 from J, leaving 16 bases between them. The germline V gene has CDR1 SNHLY and CDR2 FYNNEI. This CDR3 contains 12 residues.

This chain's CDR3 is CASSFQRGANEQFF. DNA for the CDR3: TGTGCCAGCAGCTTCCAGCGGGGGGCTAATGAGCAGTTCTTC. The V gene is TRBV11-1, the J gene TRBJ2-1; 9 bases line up with TRBD2. This CDR3 comprises 14 residues. CDR1 SGHAT and CDR2 FQDESV come from the germline V gene (reference sequence). Trimming cost V 3 bases and J 7 bases; bases outside gene matches: 4.

This sequence joins TRBV10-1 and TRBJ1-5; unclear D gene. Per germline, CDR1 WNHNN and CDR2 SYGVQD (reference sequence). The V gene lost 3 bases and the J gene lost 4 bases, with 10 bases spanning the gap. The CDR3 is made up of 14 amino acids. The CDR3 is CASSEQRGNQPQHF. CDR3 DNA sequence: TGCGCCAGCAGTGAACAACGGGGAAATCAGCCCCAGCATTTT.

This chain links TRBV25-1 with TRBJ2-7; perhaps TRBD1 as D (5 bases). Germline-derived CDR1 and CDR2 are MGHDK and SYGVNS. V was trimmed by 4 bases and J by 7 bases, leaving 8 bases between them. The CDR3 length is 11 residues. The CDR3 bases are TGTGCCAGCAGTGGGGGCTATGAGCAGTACTTC. Translated: CASSGGYEQYF.